The text below deals with one T cell receptor (beta chain). What it recognizes is unknown. This CDR3 spans 13 amino acids. In germline, CDR1 is SGDLS, CDR2 YYNGEE. Trimming took 0 bases from V and 4 from J, leaving 7 bases between them. These data belong to a study of post-analysis software for immune sequencing data. At the level of the study: Relapsing-remitting, secondary progressive and progressive-relapsing forms made up the multiple sclerosis disease courses.

Every TCR beta cDNA library bore unique molecular identifiers. A population of 1 to 10 million T cells gave rise to approximately 530,000 cDNA molecules. TCRdb ran MiXCR on the PCR reads and lists one entry per CDR3 protein. The sample contains about 540,000 distinct CDR3 sequences, around a third of which appear only once. The study, taken as a whole, reports: Four or five TRBV segments, TRBV5-6, TRBV5-1 and TRBV20-1 among them, were found more frequent in patients than controls.

The gene calls are TRBV9 and TRBJ1-1; D is unresolved. Sequencing input: blood. The origin of this receptor is a girl between 2 and 17 years old with multiple sclerosis. This CDR3 reads CASSVARGTEAFF. CDR3 coding DNA: TGTGCCAGCAGCGTAGCTCGGGGCACTGAAGCTTTCTTT.